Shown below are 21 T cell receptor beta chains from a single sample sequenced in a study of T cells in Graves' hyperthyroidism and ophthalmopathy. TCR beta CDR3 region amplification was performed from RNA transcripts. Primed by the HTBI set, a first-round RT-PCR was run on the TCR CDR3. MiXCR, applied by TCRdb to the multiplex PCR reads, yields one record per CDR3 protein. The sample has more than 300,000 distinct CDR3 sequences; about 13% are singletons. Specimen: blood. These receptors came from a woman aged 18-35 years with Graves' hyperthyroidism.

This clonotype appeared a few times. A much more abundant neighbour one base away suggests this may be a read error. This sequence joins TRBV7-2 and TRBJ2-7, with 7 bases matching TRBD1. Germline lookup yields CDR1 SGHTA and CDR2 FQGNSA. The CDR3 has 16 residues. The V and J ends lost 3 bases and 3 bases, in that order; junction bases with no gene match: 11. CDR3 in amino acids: CASSLLSGTVLYEQYF. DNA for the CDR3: TGTGCCAGCAGCTTGCTGTCCGGGACAGTACTCTACGAGCAGTACTTC.

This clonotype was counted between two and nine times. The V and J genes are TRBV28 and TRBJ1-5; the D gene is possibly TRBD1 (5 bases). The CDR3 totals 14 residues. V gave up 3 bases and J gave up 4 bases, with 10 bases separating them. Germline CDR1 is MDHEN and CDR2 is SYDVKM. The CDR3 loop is CASSFSTVNQPQHF. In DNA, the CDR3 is TGTGCCAGCAGTTTCTCGACAGTAAATCAGCCCCAGCATTTT.

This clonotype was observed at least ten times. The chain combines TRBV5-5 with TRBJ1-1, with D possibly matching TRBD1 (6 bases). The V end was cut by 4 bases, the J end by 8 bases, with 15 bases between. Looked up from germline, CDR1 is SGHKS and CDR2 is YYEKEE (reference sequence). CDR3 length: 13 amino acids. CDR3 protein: CASSPEGVREAFF. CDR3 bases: TGTGCCAGCAGCCCGGAGGGGGTCCGGGAAGCTTTCTTT.

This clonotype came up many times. The CDR3 protein is CASSLAGSLSDTQYF. The DNA for the CDR3 is TGCGCCAGCAGCTTGGCAGGGTCCCTATCAGATACGCAGTATTTT. The J gene is TRBJ2-3, the V gene TRBV5-1; maybe TRBD1 (5 bases). Trimming left V 0 bases short and J 4 bases short, with 12 bases between. CDR1 and CDR2 (germline): SGHRS, YFSETQ. This CDR3 comprises 15 residues.

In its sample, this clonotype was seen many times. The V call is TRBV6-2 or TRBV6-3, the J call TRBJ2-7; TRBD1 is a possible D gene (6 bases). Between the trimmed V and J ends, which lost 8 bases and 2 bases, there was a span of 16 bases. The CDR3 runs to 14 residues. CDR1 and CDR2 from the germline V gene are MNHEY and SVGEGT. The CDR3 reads CASRFRDTAYEQYF. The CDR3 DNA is TGTGCCAGCCGCTTCCGGGACACAGCCTACGAGCAGTACTTC.

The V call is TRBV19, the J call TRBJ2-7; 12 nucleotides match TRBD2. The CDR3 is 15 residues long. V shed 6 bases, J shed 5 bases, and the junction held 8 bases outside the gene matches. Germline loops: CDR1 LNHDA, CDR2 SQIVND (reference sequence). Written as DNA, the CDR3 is TGTGCCAGTAGAGCTACTAGCGGGGGGTCCCACGAGCAGTACTTC. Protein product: CASRATSGGSHEQYF.

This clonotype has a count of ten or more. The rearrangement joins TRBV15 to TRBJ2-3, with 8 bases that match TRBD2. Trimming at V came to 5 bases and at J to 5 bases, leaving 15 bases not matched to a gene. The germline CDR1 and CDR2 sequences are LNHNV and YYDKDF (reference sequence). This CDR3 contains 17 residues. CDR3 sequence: CATSEGYGGADGDTQYF. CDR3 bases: TGTGCCACCAGCGAAGGTTACGGGGGGGCCGATGGAGATACGCAGTATTTT.

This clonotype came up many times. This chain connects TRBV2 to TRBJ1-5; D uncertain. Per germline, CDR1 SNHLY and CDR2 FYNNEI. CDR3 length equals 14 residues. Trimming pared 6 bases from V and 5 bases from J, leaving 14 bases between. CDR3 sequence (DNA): TGTGCCAGCAGATTGACGGATCCCTATCAGCCCCAGCATTTT. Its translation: CASRLTDPYQPQHF.

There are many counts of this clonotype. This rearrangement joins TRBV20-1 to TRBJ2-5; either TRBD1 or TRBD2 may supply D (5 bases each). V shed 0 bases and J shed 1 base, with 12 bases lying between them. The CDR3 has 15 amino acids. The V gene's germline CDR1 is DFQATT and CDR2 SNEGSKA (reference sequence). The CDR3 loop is CSAREPRGPQETQYF. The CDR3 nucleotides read TGCAGTGCTAGAGAGCCGAGGGGTCCCCAAGAGACCCAGTACTTC.

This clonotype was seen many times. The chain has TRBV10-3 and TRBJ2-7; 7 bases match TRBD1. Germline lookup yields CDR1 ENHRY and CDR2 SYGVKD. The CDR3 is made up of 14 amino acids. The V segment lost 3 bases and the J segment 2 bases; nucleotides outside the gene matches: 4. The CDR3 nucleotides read TGTGCCATCAGTGACCGGGACAGACCCTACGAGCAGTACTTC. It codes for CAISDRDRPYEQYF.

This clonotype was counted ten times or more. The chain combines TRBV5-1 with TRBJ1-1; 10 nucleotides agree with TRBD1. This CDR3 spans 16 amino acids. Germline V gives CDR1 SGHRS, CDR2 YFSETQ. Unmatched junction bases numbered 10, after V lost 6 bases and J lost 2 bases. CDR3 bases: TGCGCCAGCACCTGGACAGGGGGGCCCTTCAACACTGAAGCTTTCTTT. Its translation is CASTWTGGPFNTEAFF.

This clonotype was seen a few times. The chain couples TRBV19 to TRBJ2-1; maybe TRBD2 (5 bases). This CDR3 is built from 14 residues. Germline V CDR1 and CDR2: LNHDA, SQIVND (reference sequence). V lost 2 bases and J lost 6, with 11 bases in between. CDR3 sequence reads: CASSISPGVNEQFF. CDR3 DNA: TGTGCCAGTAGTATAAGCCCCGGGGTCAATGAGCAGTTCTTC.

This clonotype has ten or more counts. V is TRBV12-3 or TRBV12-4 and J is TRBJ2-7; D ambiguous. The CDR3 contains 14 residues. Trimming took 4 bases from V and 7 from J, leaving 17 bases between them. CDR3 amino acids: CASSSRTLLSEQYF. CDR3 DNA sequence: TGTGCCAGCAGTTCCCGGACCCTCTTAAGTGAGCAGTACTTC.

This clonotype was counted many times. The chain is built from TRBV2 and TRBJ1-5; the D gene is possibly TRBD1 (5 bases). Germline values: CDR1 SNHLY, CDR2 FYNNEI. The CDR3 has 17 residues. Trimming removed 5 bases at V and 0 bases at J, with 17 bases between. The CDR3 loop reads CASSKGWRASSNQPQHF. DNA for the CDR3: TGTGCCAGCAGTAAGGGGTGGAGGGCGAGTAGCAATCAGCCCCAGCATTTT.

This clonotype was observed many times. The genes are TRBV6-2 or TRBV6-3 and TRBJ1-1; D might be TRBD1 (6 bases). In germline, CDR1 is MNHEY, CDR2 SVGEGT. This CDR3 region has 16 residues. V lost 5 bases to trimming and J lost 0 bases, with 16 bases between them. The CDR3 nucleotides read TGTGCCAGCAGTCCTAGGGGGGATCGGATGAACACTGAAGCTTTCTTT. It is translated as CASSPRGDRMNTEAFF.

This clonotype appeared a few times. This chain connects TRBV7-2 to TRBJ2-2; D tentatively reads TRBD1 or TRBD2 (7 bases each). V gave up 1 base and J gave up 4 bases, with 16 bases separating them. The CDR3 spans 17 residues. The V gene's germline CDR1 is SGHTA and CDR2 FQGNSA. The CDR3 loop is CASSLGPGRGGTGELFF. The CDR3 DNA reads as TGTGCCAGCAGCTTAGGTCCTGGCAGGGGGGGCACCGGGGAGCTGTTTTTT.

CDR3 sequence: CASNQQGSYEQYF. The CDR3 DNA is TGTGCCAGCAACCAACAGGGATCCTACGAGCAGTACTTC. The chain combines TRBV6-1 with TRBJ2-7; tentative D call: TRBD1 (6 bases). This CDR3 has 13 amino acids. V lost 7 bases and J 1 base, leaving 11 bases between the germline ends. In germline, CDR1 is MNHNS, CDR2 SASEGT.

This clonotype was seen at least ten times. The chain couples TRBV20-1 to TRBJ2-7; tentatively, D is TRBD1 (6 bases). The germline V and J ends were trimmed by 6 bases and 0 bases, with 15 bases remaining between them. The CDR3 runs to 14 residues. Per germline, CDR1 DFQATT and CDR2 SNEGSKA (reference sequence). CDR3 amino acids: CSAADSPSSYEQYF. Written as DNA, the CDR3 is TGCAGTGCCGCGGACAGCCCCAGCTCCTACGAGCAGTACTTC.

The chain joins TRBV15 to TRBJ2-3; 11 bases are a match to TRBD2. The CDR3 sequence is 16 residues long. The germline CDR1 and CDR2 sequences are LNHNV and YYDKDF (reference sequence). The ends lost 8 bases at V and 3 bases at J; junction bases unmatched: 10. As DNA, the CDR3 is TGTGCCACCCGACGGTATAGCGGGGGGGGTACAGATACGCAGTATTTT. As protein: CATRRYSGGGTDTQYF. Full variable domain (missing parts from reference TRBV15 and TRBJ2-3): DAMVIQNPRYQVTQFGKPVTLSCSQTLNHNVMYWYQQKSSQAPKLLFHYYDKDFNNEADTPDNFQSRRPNTSFCFLDIRSPGLGDTAMYLCATRRYSGGGTDTQYFGPGTRLTVL.

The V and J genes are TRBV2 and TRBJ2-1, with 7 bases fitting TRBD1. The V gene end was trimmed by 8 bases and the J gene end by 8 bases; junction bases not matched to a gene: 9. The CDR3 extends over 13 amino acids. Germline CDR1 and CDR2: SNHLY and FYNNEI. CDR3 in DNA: TGTGCCAGCTGGCTAGGGGGCGGCGATGAGCAGTTCTTC. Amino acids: CASWLGGGDEQFF.

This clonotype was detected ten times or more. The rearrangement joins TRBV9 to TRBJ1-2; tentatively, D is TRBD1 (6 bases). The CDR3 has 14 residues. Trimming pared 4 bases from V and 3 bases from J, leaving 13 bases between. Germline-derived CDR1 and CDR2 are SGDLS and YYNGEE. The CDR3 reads CASSTGTEHYGYTF. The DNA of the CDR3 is TGTGCCAGCAGCACAGGGACCGAACACTATGGCTACACCTTC.